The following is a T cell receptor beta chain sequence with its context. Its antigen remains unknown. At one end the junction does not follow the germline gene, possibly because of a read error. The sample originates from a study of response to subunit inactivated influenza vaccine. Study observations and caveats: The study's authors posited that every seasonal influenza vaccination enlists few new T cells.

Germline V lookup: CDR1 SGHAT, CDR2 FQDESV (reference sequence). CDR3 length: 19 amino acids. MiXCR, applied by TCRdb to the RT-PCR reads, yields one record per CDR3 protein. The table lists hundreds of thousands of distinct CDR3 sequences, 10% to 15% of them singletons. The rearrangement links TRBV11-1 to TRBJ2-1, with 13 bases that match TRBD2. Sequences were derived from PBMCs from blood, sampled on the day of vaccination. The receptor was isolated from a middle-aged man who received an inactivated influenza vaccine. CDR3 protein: CASSEQGLAGTSSHNEQFF. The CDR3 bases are TGTGCCAGCAGCGAGCAGGGACTAGCGGGGACGAGCTCCCACAATGAGCAGTTCTTC.